This entry concerns a single T cell receptor beta chain. What antigen it recognizes has not been identified. Per-base qualities were not stored, and no clone one base away is much larger. These data originate in a study of cytomegalovirus exposure and HLA in healthy donors (dated by TCRdb to about 2017). For the study in its entirety: An earlier analysis of about 560 of the donors reported about 280 Gb of sequence data and around 120 million unique TCR beta sequences obtained from approximately 180 million T cells. The number of donors typed differed by locus, with roughly 620-630 for A, B, C, DRB1 and DQB1, 522 for DQA1, 606 for DPA1, and some 440 for DPB1. The study used immunosequencing to profile the T cell repertoires of some 600 subjects and linked those repertoires to cytomegalovirus serostatus. Besides the first cohort of around 700 subjects, a separate validation cohort made up of 120 different subjects was used. In the later analysis, no new phenotypic data were used to find candidate immune exposures; instead, reliance was placed on TCR beta sequences and their occurrence across donors. Every repertoire in the discovery cohort had been generated on one and the same sequencing platform. In a later genetic analysis, genome-wide SNP genotypes for about three fifths of the roughly 670 donors were used, and that subset was treated as a discovery cohort. A later analysis re-examined previously published TCR beta repertoires from about 670 donors and added high-resolution HLA genotyping to investigate patterns of TCR occurrence. On average, around 230,000 unique TCR beta nucleotide sequences were sequenced per donor among several hundred genotyped donors of the cohort, with roughly 18% of those sequences being non-productive. Donor age, sex, ethnicity and CMV serostatus were compiled alongside the repertoire data. Four or five DR-DQ haplotypes were handled as single units for association and clustering because linkage in the cohort was strong. To predict cytomegalovirus infection status, the study brought together high-throughput TCR immunosequencing, statistical association of individual TCRs with disease status, and machine learning. Among the roughly 390 genotyped donors, more than 70% belonged to the genetic ancestry cluster associated with self-reported Caucasian donors. In an earlier analysis of about 590 of the donors, high-throughput TCR beta sequencing was used to judge whether each TCR beta V gene segment behaved as functional or pseudogenic. Approximately 330 gigabases of sequencing data and around 85 million unique TCR sequences made up an early release that covered 500 to 650 HLA-typed donors. HLA typing covered class I and class II loci at four-digit resolution. The study was designed to test whether signatures of past pathogen exposure could be identified by cataloging public T cell receptors.

The cohort comprised 710 or so healthy bone marrow donors. At the time of sampling, every cohort member was nominally healthy, though immune exposures that went unrecorded were likely present. The donor was CMV seropositive and was included in the group of 250 to 350 seropositive cohort members. Every donor gave a peripheral blood sample, and the peripheral blood mononuclear cells from that sample were used for TCR beta sequencing. Genomic DNA was extracted from the blood cell samples with the Qiagen DNeasy Blood Extraction Kit. What the authors observed across the whole study: When HLA alleles, especially DR and DQ, strongly co-occurred, attributing TCR associations to individual alleles was difficult. Immune exposure information for the cohort was limited to CMV serostatus. The classifier was reported to diagnose cytomegalovirus status with high specificity and sensitivity in both the original and validation cohorts. The sequencing pipeline was judged likely to have produced a cluster of highly shared sequence variants as a technical artifact. In an earlier analysis of about 600 of the donors, most TCR beta V segments appeared in productive rearrangements about 87% or about 30% of the time, broadly matching IMGT annotations. A further reported finding was that TCR beta sequences accurately predicted the HLA-A and HLA-B alleles for most subjects in the first cohort. Several of the top co-occurrence clusters appeared to be linked to parvovirus B19, influenza, CMV and Epstein-Barr virus, according to a later analysis. A later analysis found that most CMV-associated TCR beta chains appeared HLA-restricted, with HLA associations seemingly driven largely by CMV exposure. It was suggested by the authors that the approach could potentially be generalized to other disease states and immunological phenotypes. Sequencing depth was assumed to be roughly uniform across donors in the presence/absence analyses, though that assumption may not hold. A later genetic analysis reported fewer N-insertions in productive TCRs among donors in an Asian-associated ancestry cluster than the 666-donor mean. Roughly 17 rarely observed V segments, including chromosome 9 orphons, were excluded from the earlier analysis of about 610 of the donors because counts were too low. Most TCR sequences were seen in very few donors, while some public TCRs were found in many individuals. A few of the identified cytomegalovirus-associated TCR beta chains were confirmed in vitro to be specific for cytomegalovirus antigens. A later analysis found that TCR association rates varied across HLA loci, with DRB1 alleles showing the most associated TCRs and HLA-C alleles the fewest. A later analysis found that HLA-associated TCR beta chains were more clonally expanded and had lower generation probabilities than equally common non-associated chains. This cohort had only TCR beta chains sequenced, and the lack of alpha or paired-chain data limited which features could be detected. At a false discovery rate of 0.05, a later analysis linked 15,000 to 20,000 TCR beta sequences to specific HLA alleles. Because some donors lacked HLA typing at each locus, the association tests relied only on the typed subset. In a later genetic analysis, a missense DCLRE1C variant was associated with V-gene and J-gene trimming of TCR beta chains, and the association was replicated in an independent cohort. Because the 87-base-pair reads could not distinguish some IMGT-functional V segments, including TRBV6-2 and TRBV6-3, those segments were excluded. Correlated functional status among segregating V segments might reflect linkage disequilibrium, but an unknown experimental factor could not be ruled out. A total of around 150 TCR beta chains were listed by the study as associated with cytomegalovirus.

Preparation of the library involved the immunoSEQ multiplex PCR assay. For the multiplex PCR, a mixture combining 60 forward primers for TCR Vbeta segments and 13 reverse primers for TCR Jbeta segments was used. The CDR3 region of rearranged TCR beta genes was amplified from genomic DNA with a multiplex PCR assay. The Illumina HiSeq System was used to sequence the amplified TCR beta libraries as 87-base-pair reads. Per the original workflow: In a later analysis, roughly 80 million unique TCR beta chains were counted across the roughly 670 repertoires, and approximately 11 million of these chains were shared by at least two donors. To remove PCR and sequencing errors, raw reads were error-corrected and collapsed into unique sequences using a nearest-neighbor algorithm that merged closely related sequences. Alignment of CDR3 sequences to IMGT reference sequences was used to assign V, D and J gene segments. For a sequence to be retained, at least a six-nucleotide match to both a V gene segment and a J gene segment was required. Rearrangements were classified as productive when the CDR3 lacked stop codons and remained in frame with V and J, and all other rearrangements were classified as non-productive. Following IMGT convention, CDR3 was defined as the stretch from the second conserved V-encoded cysteine up to the conserved J-encoded phenylalanine. In an earlier analysis of 500 to 650 of the donors, sequences lacking an unambiguous match to a single V gene segment were excluded. In an earlier analysis of 587 of the donors, V segments were called functional above 56.7% productive rearrangements and were called segregating when the between-donor standard deviation exceeded 5%. A statistical classification framework was built for diagnosing cytomegalovirus status from the catalog of TCR beta chain sequences. In a later analysis, V and J genes were assigned by comparing TCR nucleotide sequences against IMGT/GENE-DB human TR gene sequences. The TCRdist pipeline was used in a later analysis to assign CDR3 sequences and most-parsimonious VDJ recombination scenarios. In a later analysis, each TCR beta chain was defined by its CDR3 amino acid sequence together with its V-gene family, and reads without a unique V-gene family were excluded. A later analysis removed 500 to 650 highly shared, low-generation-probability nucleotide sequences to deal with suspected cross-contamination and a sequencing artifact. For each public chain, a later analysis derived a clonal expansion index from normalized ranks of inferred template counts within each repertoire. In a later analysis, generation probabilities were computed with a VDJ recombination model fitted to out-of-frame rearrangements, and the resulting probabilities were checked against IGoR. Hypergeometric tests were used in a later analysis to score TCR-TCR, TCR-HLA and TCR-CMV co-occurrence, with a repertoire-size bias correction applied to the TCR pairs. A later analysis estimated false discovery rates by permuting HLA or CMV assignments 20 times. In a later analysis, co-occurring TCRs were grouped with DBSCAN, and TCRdist sequence similarity was added when clustering was performed within HLA-allele-positive subsets. For co-occurrence clustering, repertoires with fewer than 30,000 or more than 120,000 public chains were excluded, along with a handful of repertoires with anomalous nucleotide sharing. Here the immuneACCESS table is served through TCRdb, limited to in-frame sequences with V and J called. Missing clones are a known gap in these copies; in checked studies unresolved V genes cover under half, and the rest lacks a known reason. D and trimming come from the DNA, and the V and J calls and clone size come from that table. The sample data list 150,000 to 160,000 clones, and 70% to 80% of these were observed just once. The ten largest account for 10% to 15% of the sample.

V gives up 5 bases and J gives up 1 base, and the segment between their germline ends measures 12 bases. The CDR3 measures 15 amino acids from cysteine to phenylalanine. Only the CDR3 DNA stays, 45 bases, in frame from base 1. The germline V gene sets CDR1 to SGHTA and CDR2 to FQGNSA. This sequence uses TRBV7-2 and TRBJ1-3; a confident D gene designation cannot be given. The sequencing input was PBMCs. The sequence was collected from a man younger than 40 in good health and CMV-seropositive. CDR3 loop: CASSRRKASGNTIYF. The nucleotides read TGTGCCAGCAGCCGGAGGAAAGCTTCTGGAAACACCATATATTTT.